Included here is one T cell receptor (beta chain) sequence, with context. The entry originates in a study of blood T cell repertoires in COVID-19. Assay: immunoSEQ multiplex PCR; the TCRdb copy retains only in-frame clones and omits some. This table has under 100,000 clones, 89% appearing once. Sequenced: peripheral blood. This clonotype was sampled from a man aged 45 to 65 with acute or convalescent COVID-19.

CDR3 nucleotides: TGCGCCAGCAGCCCCCTCCAAGGGGCAGCGAACACTGAAGCTTTCTTT. Protein product: CASSPLQGAANTEAFF. The V gene is TRBV4-1, the J gene TRBJ1-1; a possible D gene is TRBD1 (5 bases). Germline values: CDR1 MGHRA, CDR2 YSYEKL. V lost 4 bases and J lost 1, with 16 bases in between. This CDR3 has 16 amino acids.